The 18 T cell receptor beta chains below all came from one sample that was sequenced in a study of blood T cell repertoires in COVID-19. Assay used: immunoSEQ multiplex PCR; TCRdb lists only in-frame clones, some missing. The sample contains approximately 210,000 clones, about 88% of which appear only once. The sequenced sample was peripheral blood. These receptors all stem from a man between 40 and 49 years old with acute or convalescent COVID-19.

V gene TRBV9 combines with J gene TRBJ1-6; D is undetermined. With 1 base removed from V and 7 bases from J, the gap between germline ends came to 9 bases. The CDR3 contains 14 residues. Germline CDR1 and CDR2: SGDLS and YYNGEE. The CDR3 is CASSVRESNSPLHF. As DNA, the CDR3 is TGTGCCAGCAGCGTACGGGAAAGCAATTCACCCCTCCACTTT.

The chain recombines TRBV19 with TRBJ2-7; 10 bases are a match to TRBD1. The V gene's germline CDR1 is LNHDA and CDR2 SQIVND (reference sequence). The CDR3 is 14 residues long. J gave up 4 bases and V 6 bases, and 6 bases lay outside the gene matches. In nucleotides, the CDR3 is TGTGCCAGTAGGGAGACAGGGGGCGCATACGAGCAGTACTTC. It yields the protein CASRETGGAYEQYF.

The rearrangement joins TRBV2 to TRBJ2-3; possibly TRBD1 for D (6 bases). This CDR3 comprises 14 residues. The germline V and J ends were trimmed by 3 bases and 4 bases, with 11 bases remaining between them. Germline V gene data show CDR1 as SNHLY and CDR2 as FYNNEI. Here the CDR3 reads CASSEGALADTQYF. The CDR3 bases are TGTGCCAGCAGTGAGGGGGCCCTGGCAGATACGCAGTATTTT.

This clone was seen only a few times. This chain uses TRBV5-1 with TRBJ2-3; 10 bases fit TRBD1. V was clipped by 4 bases and J by 4 bases; unmatched bases: 6. CDR1 and CDR2 (germline): SGHRS, YFSETQ. The CDR3 has 15 amino acids. The CDR3 sequence: CASSPGQGRADTQYF. The CDR3 DNA follows: TGCGCCAGCAGCCCGGGACAGGGGAGGGCAGATACGCAGTATTTT. The whole variable domain, filled in from reference TRBV5-1 and TRBJ2-3, reads KAGVTQTPRYLIKTRGQQVTLSCSPISGHRSVSWYQQTPGQGLQFLFEYFSETQRNKGNFPGRFSGRQFSNSRSEMNVSTLELGDSALYLCASSPGQGRADTQYFGPGTRLTVL.

The chain links TRBV19 to TRBJ2-7, with D uncertain. Trimming took off 3 bases at V and 2 bases at J, with 14 bases between the two ends. The CDR3 extends over 15 amino acids. CDR1 LNHDA and CDR2 SQIVND come from the germline V gene (reference sequence). In nucleotides, the CDR3 is TGTGCCAGTAGTATCCAGGCTCTTGCCCCCTACGAGCAGTACTTC. Amino acid sequence: CASSIQALAPYEQYF.

This chain links TRBV9 with TRBJ2-7, with D possibly being TRBD2 (5 bases). The CDR3 sequence is 16 residues long. V was pared by 0 bases and J by 0 bases, with 13 bases between. In germline, CDR1 is SGDLS, CDR2 YYNGEE. The CDR3 DNA reads TGTGCCAGCAGCGTAGACGCTAATAGCGCCTCCTACGAGCAGTACTTC. Translating gives CASSVDANSASYEQYF.

The V and J genes are TRBV27 and TRBJ2-2; weak D call: TRBD2 (5 bases). V lost 7 bases and J lost 7, with 19 bases in between. Germline-derived CDR1 and CDR2 are MNHEY and SMNVEV (reference sequence). This CDR3 has 15 residues. CDR3 residues: CASKGNGTRVGELFF. The CDR3 nucleotides are TGTGCCAGCAAAGGCAACGGCACGAGGGTCGGGGAGCTGTTTTTT.

V usage is TRBV19 and J usage is TRBJ1-1; possibly TRBD1 for D (5 bases). CDR1 and CDR2 (germline): LNHDA, SQIVND (reference sequence). V gave up 10 bases and J gave up 4 bases, with 22 bases separating them. CDR3 size: 15 residues. The CDR3 DNA reads TGTGCCACCGCACCTTCTCAGGGTTTCAGCACTGAAGCTTTCTTT. Its protein is CATAPSQGFSTEAFF.

The rearrangement uses TRBV5-1 and TRBJ2-5, with 10 bases fitting TRBD2. The CDR3 totals 17 residues. Germline CDR1 SGHRS, CDR2 YFSETQ. The J segment lost 5 bases and the V segment lost 0 bases, leaving 10 bases of the junction unmatched. Written as DNA, the CDR3 is TGCGCCAGCAGCTTGGAGCCAGCGGGAGGGCTTAGGGAGACCCAGTACTTC. Amino acids: CASSLEPAGGLRETQYF. The whole variable domain, filled in from reference TRBV5-1 and TRBJ2-5, reads KAGVTQTPRYLIKTRGQQVTLSCSPISGHRSVSWYQQTPGQGLQFLFEYFSETQRNKGNFPGRFSGRQFSNSRSEMNVSTLELGDSALYLCASSLEPAGGLRETQYFGPGTRLLVL.

V gene TRBV9 combines with J gene TRBJ2-5; 8 bases line up with TRBD2. This CDR3 has 16 residues. Germline values: CDR1 SGDLS, CDR2 YYNGEE. With 0 bases clipped from V and 0 bases from J, the junction kept 4 bases outside the gene matches. In nucleotides, the CDR3 is TGTGCCAGCAGCGTAGCCCTGACTAGCGACCAAGAGACCCAGTACTTC. It specifies CASSVALTSDQETQYF.

This chain uses TRBV4-1 with TRBJ1-1; 9 bases agree with TRBD1. V shed 3 bases and J 1 base; nucleotides not matched to a gene: 12. There are 18 residues in the CDR3. The germline V gene has CDR1 MGHRA and CDR2 YSYEKL. The CDR3 DNA reads as TGCGCCAGCAGCCATGACAGGGGGGGCCTAGGAAGGAACACTGAAGCTTTCTTT. It yields the protein CASSHDRGGLGRNTEAFF.

This clone was detected once. V gene TRBV5-5 combines with J gene TRBJ2-1, with a tentative D call TRBD2 (6 bases). The CDR3 is 16 residues long. Germline values: CDR1 SGHKS, CDR2 YYEKEE (reference sequence). V gave up 6 bases and J gave up 8 bases, with 24 bases separating them. As DNA, the CDR3 is TGTGCCAGCAACCCCAAAGGGGACTTGGATATCTATGAGCAGTTCTTC. It is translated as CASNPKGDLDIYEQFF.

This chain uses TRBV19 with TRBJ2-7, with D hard to call. V was cut by 0 bases and J by 2 bases, with 14 bases left in between. The CDR3 consists of 16 residues. Germline CDR1 LNHDA, CDR2 SQIVND (reference sequence). The CDR3 loop reads CASSIDAEGITYEQYF. The CDR3 coding sequence is TGTGCCAGTAGTATAGATGCGGAAGGTATCACCTACGAGCAGTACTTC. Based on the CDR3 plus reference TRBV19 and TRBJ2-7, the full variable domain is DGGITQSPKYLFRKEGQNVTLSCEQNLNHDAMYWYRQDPGQGLRLIYYSQIVNDFQKGDIAEGYSVSREKKESFPLTVTSAQKNPTAFYLCASSIDAEGITYEQYFGPGTRLTVT.

The V and J genes are TRBV3-1 (or the pseudogene TRBV3-2) and TRBJ2-5; D is perhaps TRBD2 (6 bases). Trimming shortened V by 0 bases and J by 6 bases, and 11 bases separated the two germline ends. The CDR3 has 14 amino acids. CDR1 LGHDT and CDR2 YNNKEL come from the germline V gene (reference sequence). The DNA of the CDR3 is TGTGCCAGCAGCCAAGAGGGGGGAATAAAGACCCAGTACTTC. Protein sequence: CASSQEGGIKTQYF.

The chain joins TRBV18 to TRBJ1-1; D gene unclear. The CDR3 spans 15 residues. Germline V gene sequence: CDR1 KGHSH, CDR2 LQKENI. Trimming took 2 bases from V and 0 from J, leaving 10 bases between them. The CDR3 DNA reads as TGTGCCAGCTCACCAAGTACAGCCATGAACACTGAAGCTTTCTTT. It translates to CASSPSTAMNTEAFF.

The chain couples TRBV12-3 or TRBV12-4 to TRBJ2-7, with D unresolved. The CDR3 runs to 12 residues. The V gene lost 3 bases and the J gene lost 5 bases, with 8 bases spanning the gap. The CDR3 sequence: CASSFGADEQYF. The CDR3, as DNA: TGTGCCAGCAGTTTCGGTGCCGACGAGCAGTACTTC.

The chain carries TRBV3-1 (or the pseudogene TRBV3-2) and TRBJ2-3; 11 bases fit TRBD2. V lost 3 bases to trimming and J lost 0 bases; unmatched junction nucleotides: 11. This CDR3 comprises 19 residues. Germline CDR1 reads LGHDT; CDR2 reads YNNKEL (reference sequence). The chain's CDR3 is CASSHSGTSGHTSTDTQYF. DNA of the CDR3: TGTGCCAGCAGCCACTCCGGGACTAGCGGACATACTAGCACAGATACGCAGTATTTT.

This clone was counted once. The chain joins TRBV10-3 to TRBJ1-3, with a possible D match to TRBD1 (6 bases). The CDR3 contains 15 residues. Germline-derived CDR1 and CDR2 are ENHRY and SYGVKD. The V gene lost 11 bases and the J gene lost 0 bases, with 17 bases spanning the gap. The chain's CDR3 is CAEEGEPLSGNTIYF. The DNA for the CDR3 is TGTGCCGAAGAGGGGGAGCCCCTCTCTGGAAACACCATATATTTT.